The 9 T cell receptor beta chains below were found in one sample sequenced in a study of blood T cell repertoires in COVID-19. Produced via immunoSEQ multiplex PCR; TCRdb's table is partial and in-frame only. The sample comprises about 38,000 clones, around four fifths of which are singletons, and about 1.5% rests with the top ten. The sample comprised peripheral blood. The receptors derive from a man between 60 and 70 years old with COVID-19, enrolled during active disease.

The rearrangement joins TRBV7-6 to TRBJ1-3; D not certain. Germline V gives CDR1 SGHVS, CDR2 FNYEAQ. This CDR3 contains 15 residues. The V gene lost 5 bases and the J gene lost 1 base, with 12 bases spanning the gap. The CDR3 DNA is TGTGCCAGCAGCGTTATGTGGCAGTCTGGAAACACCATATATTTT. The encoded protein is CASSVMWQSGNTIYF. The complete variable domain, with remaining parts taken from reference TRBV7-6 and TRBJ1-3, reads GAGVSQSPRYKVTKRGQDVALRCDPISGHVSLYWYRQALGQGPEFLTYFNYEAQQDKSGLPNDRFSAERPEGSISTLTIQRTEQRDSAMYRCASSVMWQSGNTIYFGEGSWLTVV.

The chain carries TRBV4-2 and TRBJ1-5, with TRBD1 as a possible D gene (6 bases). The DNA end is more similar to TRBJ2-3, so the J call may be wrong. Germline CDR1 LGHNA, CDR2 YNFKEQ. The length of the CDR3 is 15 residues. Here the CDR3 DNA reads TGTGCCAGCAGCCAAGAAGGGGCTTCTGGACAGCCCCAGTATTTT. As protein: CASSQEGASGQPQYF.

The sample holds a few counts of this clone. The J gene is TRBJ2-1, the V gene TRBV10-3; 7 positions agree with TRBD1. After removal of 3 bases from V and 1 base from J, the junction contained 6 bases not matched to a gene. Germline V lookup: CDR1 ENHRY, CDR2 SYGVKD. The CDR3 runs 16 residues. CDR3 sequence: CAISDRAGGSYNEQFF. Here the CDR3 DNA reads TGTGCCATCAGTGATAGGGCAGGGGGTTCCTACAATGAGCAGTTCTTC.

This clone was recorded once. The chain links TRBV28 to TRBJ1-5, with D perhaps matching TRBD1 (5 bases). Trimming removed 6 bases at V and 6 bases at J, with 18 bases between. Germline CDR1 MDHEN, CDR2 SYDVKM. The CDR3 runs to 15 residues. CDR3 sequence reads: CASRDHQGRSQPQHF. CDR3 nucleotides: TGTGCCAGCAGAGACCATCAGGGAAGGAGTCAGCCCCAGCATTTT.

J is TRBJ1-2 and V is TRBV5-1; no clear D gene. This CDR3 has 11 residues. Trimming removed 0 bases from V and 8 bases from J, with 5 bases in between. Germline V lookup: CDR1 SGHRS, CDR2 YFSETQ. This CDR3 is CASSLGGGYTF. In nucleotides, the CDR3 is TGCGCCAGCAGCTTGGGCGGAGGCTACACCTTC.

The chain links TRBV6-5 to TRBJ1-1; maybe TRBD1 (6 bases). CDR3 size: 14 residues. V gave up 6 bases and J gave up 3 bases, with 14 bases separating them. CDR1 is MNHEY, CDR2 SVGAGI, per germline. In DNA, the CDR3 is TGTGCCAGCAGGGGAACAGGGCCTTACACTGAAGCTTTCTTT. The encoded protein is CASRGTGPYTEAFF.

This clone was counted only a few times. The genes are TRBV6-2 or TRBV6-3 and TRBJ1-5, with D perhaps TRBD1 (6 bases). Per germline, CDR1 MNHEY and CDR2 SVGEGT. V lost 4 bases to trimming and J lost 5 bases, with 9 bases between them. The CDR3 runs 13 residues. The CDR3 DNA reads as TGTGCCAGCAGTTCAGGGGAGTATCAGCCCCAGCATTTT. It translates to CASSSGEYQPQHF.

The rearrangement uses TRBV25-1 and TRBJ1-3, with TRBD1 matching 7 bases. The germline V gene encodes CDR1 MGHDK and CDR2 SYGVNS. The CDR3 covers 14 residues. V trimming: 6 bases; J trimming: 3 bases; junction bases outside the gene matches: 5. The CDR3 protein is CASSRAGGGNTIYF. The CDR3 bases are TGTGCCAGCAGCCGGGCAGGGGGTGGAAACACCATATATTTT.

The chain joins TRBV27 to TRBJ2-7, with 8 bases fitting TRBD1. Germline V CDR1 and CDR2: MNHEY, SMNVEV (reference sequence). The CDR3 length is 15 residues. Trimming took 2 bases from V and 3 from J; bases not matched to a gene: 6. CDR3 in DNA: TGTGCCAGCAGTTTAGGGCAGGGGGCTTTCTACGAGCAGTACTTC. Protein product: CASSLGQGAFYEQYF.